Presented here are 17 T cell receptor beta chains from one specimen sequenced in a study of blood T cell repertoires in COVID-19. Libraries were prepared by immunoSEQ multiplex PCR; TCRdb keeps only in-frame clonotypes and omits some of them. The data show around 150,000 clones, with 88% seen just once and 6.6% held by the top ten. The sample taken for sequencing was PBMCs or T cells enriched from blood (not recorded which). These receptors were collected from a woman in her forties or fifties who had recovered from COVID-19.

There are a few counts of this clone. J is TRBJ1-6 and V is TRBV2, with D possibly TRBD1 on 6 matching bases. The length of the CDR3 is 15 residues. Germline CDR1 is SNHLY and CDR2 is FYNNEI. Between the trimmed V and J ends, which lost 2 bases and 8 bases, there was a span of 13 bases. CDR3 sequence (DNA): TGTGCCAGCAGTGAATGGGCAGGGGCGGATTCACCCCTCCACTTT. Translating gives CASSEWAGADSPLHF.

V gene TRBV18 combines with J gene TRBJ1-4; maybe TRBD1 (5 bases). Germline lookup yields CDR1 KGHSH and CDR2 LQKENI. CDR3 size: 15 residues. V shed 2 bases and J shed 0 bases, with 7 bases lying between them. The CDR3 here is CASSPGATTNEKLFF. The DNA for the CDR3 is TGTGCCAGCTCACCAGGGGCCACAACTAATGAAAAACTGTTTTTT.

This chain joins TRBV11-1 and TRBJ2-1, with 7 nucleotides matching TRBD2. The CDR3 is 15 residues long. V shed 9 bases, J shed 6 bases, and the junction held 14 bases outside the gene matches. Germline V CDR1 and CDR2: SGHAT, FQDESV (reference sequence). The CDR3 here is CASSVTSGDINEQFF. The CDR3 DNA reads TGTGCCAGTTCGGTTACCAGCGGGGATATCAATGAGCAGTTCTTC. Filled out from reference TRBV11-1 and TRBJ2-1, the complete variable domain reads EAEVAQSPRYKITEKSQAVAFWCDPISGHATLYWYRQILGQGPELLVQFQDESVVDDSQLPKDRFSAERLKGVDSTLKIQPAELGDSAMYLCASSVTSGDINEQFFGPGTRLTVL.

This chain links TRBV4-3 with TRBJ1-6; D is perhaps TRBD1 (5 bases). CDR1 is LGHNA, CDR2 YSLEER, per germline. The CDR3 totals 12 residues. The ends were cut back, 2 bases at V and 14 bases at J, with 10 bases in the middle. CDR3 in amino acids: CASSQRSGSLHF. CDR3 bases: TGCGCCAGCAGCCAAAGGTCAGGGTCCCTCCACTTT.

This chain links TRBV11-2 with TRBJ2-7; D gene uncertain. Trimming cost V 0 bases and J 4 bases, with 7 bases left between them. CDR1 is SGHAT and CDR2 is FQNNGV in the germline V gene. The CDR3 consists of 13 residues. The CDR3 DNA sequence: TGTGCCAGCAGCTTAGATCCCCGTTACGAGCAGTACTTC. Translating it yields CASSLDPRYEQYF.

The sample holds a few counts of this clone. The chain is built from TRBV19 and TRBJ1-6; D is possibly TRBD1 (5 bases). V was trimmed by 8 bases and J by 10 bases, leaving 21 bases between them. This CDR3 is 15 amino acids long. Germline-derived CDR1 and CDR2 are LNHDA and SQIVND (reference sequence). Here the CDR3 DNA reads TGTGCCAGTTACCCCTGGGCCGGGGGGGGATCACCCCTCCACTTT. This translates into CASYPWAGGGSPLHF.

For the CDR3, the DNA is TGTGCCAGTAGGGTCGAGTCAGGGGTAAATTCGAATGAGCAGTTCTTC. Translating it yields CASRVESGVNSNEQFF. The chain carries TRBV19 and TRBJ2-1; tentative D call: TRBD1 (6 bases). Germline CDR1 LNHDA, CDR2 SQIVND (reference sequence). There are 16 residues in the CDR3. V lost 6 bases to trimming and J lost 7 bases, with 22 bases between them.

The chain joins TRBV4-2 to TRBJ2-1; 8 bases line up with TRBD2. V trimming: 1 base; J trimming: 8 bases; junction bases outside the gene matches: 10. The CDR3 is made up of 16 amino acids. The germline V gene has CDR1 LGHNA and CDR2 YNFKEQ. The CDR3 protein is CASSQVDGGGIDEQFF. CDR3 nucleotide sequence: TGTGCCAGCAGCCAAGTCGACGGGGGGGGAATCGATGAGCAGTTCTTC.

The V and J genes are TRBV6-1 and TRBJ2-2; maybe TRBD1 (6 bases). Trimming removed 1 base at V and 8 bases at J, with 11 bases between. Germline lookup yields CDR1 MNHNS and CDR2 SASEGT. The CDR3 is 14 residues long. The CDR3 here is CASSEVRGEGELFF. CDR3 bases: TGTGCCAGCAGTGAAGTCAGGGGAGAGGGGGAGCTGTTTTTT.

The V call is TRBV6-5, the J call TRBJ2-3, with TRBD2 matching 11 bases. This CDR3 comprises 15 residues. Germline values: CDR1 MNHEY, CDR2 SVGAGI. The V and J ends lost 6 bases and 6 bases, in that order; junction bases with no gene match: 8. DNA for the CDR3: TGTGCCAGCAGCAATTTAGCGGGGGGGCAGGATACGCAGTATTTT. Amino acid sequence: CASSNLAGGQDTQYF.

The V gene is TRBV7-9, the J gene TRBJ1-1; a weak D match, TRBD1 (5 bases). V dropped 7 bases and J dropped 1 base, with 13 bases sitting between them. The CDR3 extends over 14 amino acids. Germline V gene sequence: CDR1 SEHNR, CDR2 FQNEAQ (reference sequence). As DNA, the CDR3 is TGTGCCAGCACCCCCACCCAGGGGAACACTGAAGCTTTCTTT. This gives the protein CASTPTQGNTEAFF.

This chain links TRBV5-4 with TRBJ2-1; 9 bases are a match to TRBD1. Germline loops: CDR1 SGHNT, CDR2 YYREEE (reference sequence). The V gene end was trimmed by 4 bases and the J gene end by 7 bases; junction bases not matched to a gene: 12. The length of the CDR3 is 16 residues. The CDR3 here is CASSDAKQGAGNEQFF. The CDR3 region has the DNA TGTGCCAGCAGCGACGCGAAACAGGGGGCGGGTAATGAGCAGTTCTTC.

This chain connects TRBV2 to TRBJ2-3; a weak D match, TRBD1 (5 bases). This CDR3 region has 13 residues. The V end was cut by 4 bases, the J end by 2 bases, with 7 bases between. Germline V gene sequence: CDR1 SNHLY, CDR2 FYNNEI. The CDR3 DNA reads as TGTGCCAGCAGTGGGGGCTTCACAGATACGCAGTATTTT. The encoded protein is CASSGGFTDTQYF. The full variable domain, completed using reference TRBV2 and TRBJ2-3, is EPEVTQTPSHQVTQMGQEVILRCVPISNHLYFYWYRQILGQKVEFLVSFYNNEISEKSEIFDDQFSVERPDGSNFTLKIRSTKLEDSAMYFCASSGGFTDTQYFGPGTRLTVL.

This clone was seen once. The CDR3 DNA reads as TGTGCCAGCACTTCCCGTAGCGGGGGGAGGTCCCAGTACTTC. Translation: CASTSRSGGRSQYF. The rearrangement links TRBV6-5 to TRBJ2-5; the match to TRBD2 covers 10 bases. The V gene end was trimmed by 7 bases and the J gene end by 9 bases; junction bases not matched to a gene: 11. Germline CDR1 reads MNHEY; CDR2 reads SVGAGI. The CDR3 is made up of 14 amino acids.

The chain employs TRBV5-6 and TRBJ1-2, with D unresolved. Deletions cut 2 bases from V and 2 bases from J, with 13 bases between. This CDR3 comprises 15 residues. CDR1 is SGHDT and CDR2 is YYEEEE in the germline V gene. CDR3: CASSFGSSRNYGYTF. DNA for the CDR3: TGTGCCAGCAGCTTCGGGAGTAGCAGGAACTATGGCTACACCTTC.

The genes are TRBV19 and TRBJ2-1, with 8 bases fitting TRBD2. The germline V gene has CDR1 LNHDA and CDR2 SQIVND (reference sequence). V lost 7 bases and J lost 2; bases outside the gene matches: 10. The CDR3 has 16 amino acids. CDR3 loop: CASKGGGSAAYNEQFF. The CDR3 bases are TGTGCCAGTAAGGGCGGGGGGTCCGCCGCCTACAATGAGCAGTTCTTC. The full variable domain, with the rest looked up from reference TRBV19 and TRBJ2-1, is DGGITQSPKYLFRKEGQNVTLSCEQNLNHDAMYWYRQDPGQGLRLIYYSQIVNDFQKGDIAEGYSVSREKKESFPLTVTSAQKNPTAFYLCASKGGGSAAYNEQFFGPGTRLTVL.

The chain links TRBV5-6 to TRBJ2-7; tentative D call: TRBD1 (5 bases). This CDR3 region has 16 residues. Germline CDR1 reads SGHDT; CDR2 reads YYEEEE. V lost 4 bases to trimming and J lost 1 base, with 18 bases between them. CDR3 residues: CASSPMRQGVSYEQYF. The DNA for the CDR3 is TGTGCCAGCAGCCCAATGCGGCAGGGCGTTTCCTACGAGCAGTACTTC. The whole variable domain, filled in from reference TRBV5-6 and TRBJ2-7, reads DAGVTQSPTHLIKTRGQQVTLRCSPKSGHDTVSWYQQALGQGPQFIFQYYEEEERQRGNFPDRFSGHQFPNYSSELNVNALLLGDSALYLCASSPMRQGVSYEQYFGPGTRLTVT.